The next 17 T cell receptor beta chains were all read from a single sample in a study of T-cell memory formation after mild COVID-19. TCRdb called the 5' RACE reads again in MiXCR, with one record for every CDR3 protein. The sample lists approximately 240,000 distinct CDR3 sequences; about 16% were seen once. The source material was PBMCs or a T cell subset sorted from them (not recorded which). Receptors were obtained from a man younger than 35 who had mild COVID-19 (a few samples of this study predate the infection). Cell type and time point are not known.

The chain recombines TRBV15 with TRBJ2-5; possibly TRBD2 for D (5 bases). The CDR3 sequence is 15 residues long. Germline assignment: CDR1 LNHNV and CDR2 YYDKDF (reference sequence). The ends were cut back, 0 bases at V and 1 base at J, with 9 bases in the middle. As DNA, the CDR3 is TGTGCCACCAGCAGAGATCTCGGGATCCAAGAGACCCAGTACTTC. The encoded protein is CATSRDLGIQETQYF.

The chain carries TRBV6-6 and TRBJ1-1; D is possibly TRBD1 (5 bases). V gave up 2 bases and J gave up 1 base, with 8 bases separating them. CDR3 length: 14 residues. CDR1 is MNHNY, CDR2 SVGAGI, per germline (reference sequence). CDR3 sequence (DNA): TGTGCCAGCAGTTACATCGGGGGGAACACTGAAGCTTTCTTT. It is translated as CASSYIGGNTEAFF.

This clonotype was picked up a small number of times. The V call is TRBV29-1, the J call TRBJ2-5; either TRBD1 or TRBD2 may supply D (6 bases each). The CDR3 runs to 14 residues. Per the germline V gene, CDR1 is SQVTM and CDR2 is ANQGSEA. The V end was cut by 4 bases, the J end by 4 bases, with 16 bases between. The CDR3 nucleotides read TGCAGCGTTGTTAATACCGGGGGCGGAGAGACCCAGTACTTC. Protein product: CSVVNTGGGETQYF. The variable domain in full, with the rest retrieved from reference TRBV29-1 and TRBJ2-5, is SAVISQKPSRDICQRGTSLTIQCQVDSQVTMMFWYRQQPGQSLTLIATANQGSEATYESGFVIDKFPISRPNLTFSTLTVSNMSPEDSSIYLCSVVNTGGGETQYFGPGTRLLVL.

V gene TRBV21-1 combines with J gene TRBJ1-4; TRBD1 reflects the table's D call only, with no check against the DNA. TRBV21-1 is described as a pseudogene. The CDR3 extends over 15 amino acids. CDR3 in DNA: TGTGCCAGCAGCATACAGGGATCGGCTAATGAAAAACTGTTTTTT. Translation gives CASSIQGSANEKLFF.

This clonotype has more than one count but fewer than ten. The chain employs TRBV7-2 and TRBJ2-3; D is unresolved. The CDR3 sequence is 15 residues long. Germline V gene data show CDR1 as SGHTA and CDR2 as FQGNSA. V lost 0 bases and J lost 0, with 7 bases in between. The CDR3 bases are TGTGCCAGCAGCTTAGCATCGTTGAGCACAGATACGCAGTATTTT. It codes for CASSLASLSTDTQYF.

This clonotype was detected only a few times. The V call is TRBV29-1, the J call TRBJ2-3; D is possibly TRBD1 (6 bases). This CDR3 comprises 12 residues. Looked up from germline, CDR1 is SQVTM and CDR2 is ANQGSEA. The ends were cut back, 8 bases at V and 4 bases at J, with 13 bases in the middle. The CDR3 bases are TGCAGCACCGAGGGGGTGGCAGATACGCAGTATTTT. Translation: CSTEGVADTQYF.

The V gene is TRBV7-2, the J gene TRBJ1-4; 9 bases line up with TRBD1. J lost 5 bases, V lost 5 bases, and 6 bases had no gene match. The CDR3 loop spans 15 amino acids. Germline V gene data show CDR1 as SGHTA and CDR2 as FQGNSA. CDR3 in amino acids: CASSLPTGGNEKLFF. CDR3 nucleotides: TGTGCCAGCAGCCTCCCGACAGGGGGGAATGAAAAACTGTTTTTT.

This clonotype has a handful of counts. This chain uses TRBV18 with TRBJ1-2; possible D gene TRBD1, 5 bases. The CDR3 totals 12 residues. Trimming took 4 bases from V and 7 from J, leaving 10 bases between them. The germline gives CDR1 KGHSH, CDR2 LQKENI. The CDR3 is CASSQEGSGYTF. In DNA form, the CDR3 reads TGTGCCAGCTCACAGGAGGGGTCTGGCTACACCTTC. Together with reference TRBV18 and TRBJ1-2, the CDR3 gives the full variable domain: NAGVMQNPRHLVRRRGQEARLRCSPMKGHSHVYWYRQLPEEGLKFMVYLQKENIIDESGMPKERFSAEFPKEGPSILRIQQVVRGDSAAYFCASSQEGSGYTFGSGTRLTVV.

The V and J genes are TRBV7-6 and TRBJ2-7; D is uncertain. Germline assignment: CDR1 SGHVS and CDR2 FNYEAQ. Trimming took 0 bases from V and 7 from J, leaving 10 bases between them. The CDR3 consists of 13 residues. The CDR3 loop reads CASSLARLEEQYV. The DNA for the CDR3 is TGTGCCAGCAGCTTAGCCAGGCTCGAAGAGCAGTACGTC.

The table lists this clonotype with a few counts. The V gene is TRBV18, the J gene TRBJ1-1; maybe TRBD1 (5 bases). Germline CDR1 reads KGHSH; CDR2 reads LQKENI. This CDR3 is built from 16 residues. V was shortened by 0 bases and J by 0 bases, with 11 bases between the two germline ends. The CDR3 spells CASSPPSGRLNTEAFF. The CDR3 DNA follows: TGTGCCAGCTCACCACCCTCGGGACGGCTGAACACTGAAGCTTTCTTT.

Details on this clonotype: The junction departs from the called germline gene at one end, perhaps through a read error. This chain joins TRBV5-6 and TRBJ1-5; no clear D. This CDR3 comprises 10 residues. Germline CDR1 reads SGHDT; CDR2 reads YYEEEE. DNA of the CDR3: TGTGCCAGCAGTCGGGTCGTCCCCGCTTTT. Encoded protein: CASSRVVPAF.

V gene TRBV3-1 combines with J gene TRBJ2-3; 11 positions match TRBD2. The CDR3 totals 14 residues. V was clipped by 3 bases and J by 4 bases; unmatched bases: 0. Germline CDR1 reads LGHDT; CDR2 reads YNNKEL (reference sequence). In DNA, the CDR3 is TGTGCCAGCAGCCATAGCGGGGGGGCAGATACGCAGTATTTT. This gives the protein CASSHSGGADTQYF.

This clonotype was detected a few times. This sequence joins TRBV9 and TRBJ2-7, with D maybe TRBD1 (6 bases). This CDR3 has 14 residues. Per germline, CDR1 SGDLS and CDR2 YYNGEE. With 6 bases removed from V and 1 base from J, the gap between germline ends came to 14 bases. CDR3 loop: CASTLIGGSYEQYV. DNA of the CDR3: TGTGCCAGCACCCTAATAGGGGGATCCTACGAGCAGTACGTC.

This clonotype was counted between two and nine times. The chain combines TRBV3-1 with TRBJ2-3, with TRBD2 matching over 8 bases. CDR3 length: 16 amino acids. V lost 4 bases, J lost 2 bases, and 8 bases stayed unmatched. The germline V gene encodes CDR1 LGHDT and CDR2 YNNKEL (reference sequence). The CDR3: CASSRQAGALTDTQYF. Written as DNA, the CDR3 is TGTGCCAGCAGCCGGCAAGCGGGGGCCCTCACAGATACGCAGTATTTT.

This clonotype was observed a few times. V usage is TRBV6-2 or TRBV6-3 and J usage is TRBJ2-5; D not resolved. The CDR3 length is 12 residues. Trimming left V 6 bases short and J 3 bases short, with 8 bases between. Germline V gene lookup returns CDR1 MNHEY and CDR2 SVGEGT. The CDR3 spells CASSDPKETQYF. The CDR3 DNA is TGTGCCAGCAGCGACCCAAAAGAGACCCAGTACTTC.

This clonotype was observed once. Written as DNA, the CDR3 is TGTGCCAGTGGGGGGGAGGTCAATCAGCCCCAGCATTTT. This gives the protein CASGGEVNQPQHF. The chain joins TRBV2 to TRBJ1-5, with D perhaps TRBD1 (5 bases). The CDR3 consists of 13 residues. CDR1 and CDR2 from the germline V gene are SNHLY and FYNNEI. V was cut by 9 bases and J by 3 bases, with 12 bases left in between.

At least ten counts were recorded for this clonotype. The rearrangement links TRBV6-5 to TRBJ2-5; 11 bases line up with TRBD2. Looked up from germline, CDR1 is MNHEY and CDR2 is SVGAGI. With V trimmed by 0 bases and J by 5 bases, 2 bases remained unmatched. There are 15 residues in the CDR3. CDR3 sequence (DNA): TGTGCCAGCAGTTACTCTTCTAGCGGGGGGGAGACCCAGTACTTC. Translation gives CASSYSSSGGETQYF.